This T cell receptor (beta chain) was sequenced during a study of early T cells in non-severe SARS-CoV-2 infection. The TCR library protocol was used to attach unique molecular identifiers. These identifiers were attached to individual cDNA molecules. TCRdb analysed the 5' RACE reads with MiXCR anew, one entry per CDR3 protein. The data contain tens of thousands of distinct CDR3 sequences, about 5.2% of them seen just once; the ten biggest clones take up 3.5% to 4%. Germline-derived CDR1 and CDR2 are SGHVS and FNYEAQ. CDR3 size: 19 residues. The V and J ends lost 4 bases and 5 bases respectively, with 28 bases between them. This clonotype was counted at least ten times.

This receptor was taken from an adult who was a healthcare worker with PCR-confirmed SARS-CoV-2 infection or an uninfected control (not recorded which). The sequenced material came from whole blood. V gene TRBV7-6 combines with J gene TRBJ2-3; a weak D match, TRBD2 (5 bases). The CDR3 region is CASSSPNVLGRYWVDTQYF. Here the CDR3 DNA reads TGTGCCAGCAGCTCGCCCAACGTTTTAGGGAGATACTGGGTAGATACGCAGTATTTT.